The next 8 T cell receptor delta chains were all read from a single sample in a study of gamma-delta T cells after stem cell transplantation. TCRdb re-analyzed the RT-PCR reads via CATT. The sample records about 2,400 delta-chain clones, around 21% being singletons. Input material: gamma-delta T cells. The receptors here all came from a human donor. It is not recorded whose cells these are; they may come from a transplant donor.

The CDR3 here is CALGELRGSWGSKGNDKLIF. CDR3 in DNA: TGTGCTCTTGGGGAACTTAGGGGAAGCTGGGGGTCAAAAGGCAACGATAAACTCATCTTT. The chain combines TRDV1 with TRDJ1; 7 positions match TRDD3. Looked up from germline, CDR1 is TSWWSYY and CDR2 is QGS. The CDR3 totals 20 residues. V shed 0 bases, J shed 4 bases, and the junction held 20 bases outside the gene matches.

Points on this clone: A much larger clone sits a single nucleotide away, making a read error possible. The sample carries other DNA sequences with the same CDR3. The rearrangement links TRDV1 to TRDJ1, with a weak D call TRDD2 (6 bases). Germline CDR1 and CDR2: TSWWSYY and QGS. Trimming shortened V by 4 bases and J by 0 bases, and 21 bases separated the two germline ends. The CDR3 spans 18 residues. The CDR3 spells CALGASSPYWRYTDKLIF. As DNA, the CDR3 is TGTGCTCTTGGGGCTTCCTCCCCCTACTGGAGGTACACCGATAAACTCATCTTT.

A note on this clone: Relative to the germline gene, one junction end is altered; a read error may explain this. J is TRDJ1 and V is TRDV2; TRDD3 agrees at 9 bases. Per germline, CDR1 GEAIGNYY and CDR2 EKD. The CDR3 covers 29 residues. CDR3 loop: CACGTRRLPMWLMNWGTSPSKIYTDKLIF. In DNA form, the CDR3 reads TGTGCCTGTGGCACCAGACGGCTTCCTATGTGGCTTATGAACTGGGGGACCTCCCCTTCGAAGATTTACACCGATAAACTCATCTTT.

This clone is deemed medium-sized. Other DNA variants within this sample encode the same CDR3. CDR3 sequence reads: CACDTLLGVKGHDKLIF. CDR3 nucleotide sequence: TGTGCCTGTGACACGTTACTGGGGGTGAAGGGACATGATAAACTCATCTTT. V and J are TRDV2 and TRDJ1; TRDD3 aligns across 8 bases. The germline V gene has CDR1 GEAIGNYY and CDR2 EKD. After removal of 1 base from V and 5 bases from J, the junction contained 14 bases not matched to a gene. This CDR3 contains 17 residues.

The chain uses TRDV1 and TRDJ1; a possible D gene is TRDD3 (6 bases). V gave up 5 bases and J gave up 0 bases, with 19 bases separating them. This CDR3 has 17 residues. CDR1 is TSWWSYY and CDR2 is QGS in the germline V gene. This chain's CDR3 is CALGSILWGLYTDKLIF. CDR3 bases: TGTGCTCTTGGGAGTATTCTCTGGGGTCTGTACACCGATAAACTCATCTTT.

This clone is a singleton in its sample. The same CDR3 arises from other DNA sequences in this sample as well. This chain joins TRDV1 and TRDJ1; TRDD2 might be the D (5 bases). V lost 0 bases and J 0 bases, leaving 29 bases between the germline ends. Germline lookup yields CDR1 TSWWSYY and CDR2 QGS. This CDR3 contains 22 residues. DNA for the CDR3: TGTGCTCTTGGGGAACTCGGTTCCTTTATCTTCTCCCCCCTTCATTACACCGATAAACTCATCTTT. This sequence encodes CALGELGSFIFSPLHYTDKLIF.

V is TRDV2 and J is TRDJ1; D is perhaps TRDD3 (5 bases). Germline CDR1 and CDR2: GEAIGNYY and EKD. Trimming removed 0 bases at V and 11 bases at J, with 15 bases between. The CDR3 covers 13 residues. DNA for the CDR3: TGTGCCTGTGACACCGTGGGGCCTAAAAAGCTCATCTTT. Amino acids: CACDTVGPKKLIF.

To note about this clone: Compared with germline, one end of the junction differs, possibly owing to a read error. The V and J genes are TRDV2 and TRDJ2, with 12 positions matching TRDD3. Per germline, CDR1 GEAIGNYY and CDR2 EKD. The CDR3 runs to 19 residues. DNA for the CDR3: TGTGCCTGTGACACCGTACTGGGGGATACCATGGCTTTTACAGCACAACTCTTCTTT. This gives the protein CACDTVLGDTMAFTAQLFF.